This entry describes one TCR beta chain. Anyone with autoimmune disease history or systemic immunosuppression was excluded. The CDR3 has 17 residues. CDR1 and CDR2 from the germline V gene are MGHRA and YSYEKL. The J segment lost 0 bases and the V segment lost 1 base, leaving 4 bases of the junction unmatched. This entry is derived from a study of OX40 agonist ivuxolimab in advanced cancers. The method was immunoSEQ multiplex PCR; TCRdb's version includes in-frame clones alone and lacks a portion of them. The profile shows tens of thousands of clones, just over 90% of them singletons. The source was CD4+ or CD8+ T cells sorted from blood, collected in a trial of the OX40 agonist ivuxolimab. This TCR was recovered from an adult with an advanced solid tumor such as melanoma, head and neck, liver or kidney cancer. The chain has TRBV4-1 and TRBJ2-4, with TRBD1 matching 9 bases. CDR3 sequence (DNA): TGCGCCAGCAGCCAAGTTCCGGGACAGGGAGCCAAAAACATTCAGTACTTC. Its translation is CASSQVPGQGAKNIQYF.